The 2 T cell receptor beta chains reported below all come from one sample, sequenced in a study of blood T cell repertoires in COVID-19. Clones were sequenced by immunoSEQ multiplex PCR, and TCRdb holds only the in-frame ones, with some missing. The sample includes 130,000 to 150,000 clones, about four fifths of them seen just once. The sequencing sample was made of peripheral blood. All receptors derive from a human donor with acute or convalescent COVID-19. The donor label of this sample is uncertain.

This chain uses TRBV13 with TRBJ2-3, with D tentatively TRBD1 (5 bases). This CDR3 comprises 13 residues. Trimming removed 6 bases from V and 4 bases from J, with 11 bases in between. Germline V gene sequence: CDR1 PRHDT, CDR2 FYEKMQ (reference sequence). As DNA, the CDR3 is TGTGCCAGCAGTGTCCAGGGCTCAGATACGCAGTATTTT. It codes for CASSVQGSDTQYF.

The CDR3 DNA reads as TGTGCCACCAGCAGAGCACAGGGGATGAACACTGAAGCTTTCTTT. This encodes CATSRAQGMNTEAFF. This rearrangement joins TRBV15 to TRBJ1-1, with 7 positions matching TRBD1. The junction had 2 bases not matched to a gene; V was cut back by 1 base and J by 0 bases. This CDR3 is 15 amino acids long. From germline, CDR1 is LNHNV and CDR2 YYDKDF (reference sequence).